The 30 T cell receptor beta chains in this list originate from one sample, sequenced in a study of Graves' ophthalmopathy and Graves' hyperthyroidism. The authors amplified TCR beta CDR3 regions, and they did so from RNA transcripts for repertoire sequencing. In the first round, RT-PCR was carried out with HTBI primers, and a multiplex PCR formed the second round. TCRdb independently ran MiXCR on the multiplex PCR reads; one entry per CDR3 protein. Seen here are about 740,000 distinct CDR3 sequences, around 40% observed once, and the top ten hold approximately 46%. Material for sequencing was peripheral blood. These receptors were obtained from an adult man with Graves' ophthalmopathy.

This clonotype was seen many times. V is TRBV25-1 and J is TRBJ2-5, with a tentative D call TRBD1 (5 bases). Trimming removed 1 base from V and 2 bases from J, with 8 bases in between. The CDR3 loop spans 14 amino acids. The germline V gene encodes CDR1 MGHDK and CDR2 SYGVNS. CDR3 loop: CASSEWGRQETQYF. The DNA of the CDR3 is TGTGCCAGCAGTGAATGGGGCAGACAAGAGACCCAGTACTTC.

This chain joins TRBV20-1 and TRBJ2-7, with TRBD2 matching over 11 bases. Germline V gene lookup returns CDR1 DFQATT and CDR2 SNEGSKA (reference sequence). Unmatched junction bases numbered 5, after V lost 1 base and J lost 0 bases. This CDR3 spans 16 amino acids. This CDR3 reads CSARGRTSGYSYEQYF. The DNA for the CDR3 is TGCAGTGCTAGAGGCAGGACTAGCGGGTACTCCTACGAGCAGTACTTC.

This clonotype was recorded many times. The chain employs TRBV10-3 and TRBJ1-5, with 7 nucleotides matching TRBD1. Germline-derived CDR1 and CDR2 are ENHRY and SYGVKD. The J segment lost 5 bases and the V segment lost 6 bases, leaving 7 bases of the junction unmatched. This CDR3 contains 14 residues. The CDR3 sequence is CAISTRTGDQPQHF. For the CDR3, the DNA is TGTGCCATCAGCACCCGTACAGGGGATCAGCCCCAGCATTTT.

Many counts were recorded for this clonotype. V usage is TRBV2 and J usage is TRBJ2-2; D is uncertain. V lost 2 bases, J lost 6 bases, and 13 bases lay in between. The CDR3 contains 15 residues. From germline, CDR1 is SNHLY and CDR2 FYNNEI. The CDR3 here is CASSESLLGSGELFF. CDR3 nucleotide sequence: TGTGCCAGCAGTGAATCTCTCCTAGGGTCCGGGGAGCTGTTTTTT.

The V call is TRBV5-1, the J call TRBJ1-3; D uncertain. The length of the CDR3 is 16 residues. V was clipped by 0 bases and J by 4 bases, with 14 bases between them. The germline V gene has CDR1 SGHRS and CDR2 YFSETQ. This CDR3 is CASSLGDLRLGNTIYF. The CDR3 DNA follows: TGCGCCAGCAGCTTGGGTGACCTGCGGCTCGGAAACACCATATATTTT.

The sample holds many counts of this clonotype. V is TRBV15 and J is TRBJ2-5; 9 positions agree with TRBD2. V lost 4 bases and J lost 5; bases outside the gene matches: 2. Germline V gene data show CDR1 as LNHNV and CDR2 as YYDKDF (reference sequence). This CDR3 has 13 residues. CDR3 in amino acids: CATSTGLAETQYF. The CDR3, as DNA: TGTGCCACCAGCACCGGACTAGCGGAGACCCAGTACTTC.

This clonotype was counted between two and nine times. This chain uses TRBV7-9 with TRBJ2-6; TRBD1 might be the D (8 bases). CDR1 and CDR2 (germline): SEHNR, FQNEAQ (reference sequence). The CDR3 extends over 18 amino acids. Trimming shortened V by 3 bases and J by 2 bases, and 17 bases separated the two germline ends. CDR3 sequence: CASSLSDRGLTGANVLTF. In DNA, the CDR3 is TGTGCCAGCAGCTTGTCCGACAGGGGACTAACTGGGGCCAACGTCCTGACTTTC.

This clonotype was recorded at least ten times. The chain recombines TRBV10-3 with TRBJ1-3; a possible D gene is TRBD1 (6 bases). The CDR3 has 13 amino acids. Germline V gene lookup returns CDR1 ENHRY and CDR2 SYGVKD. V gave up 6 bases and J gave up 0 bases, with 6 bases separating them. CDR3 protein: CAIRDSSGNTIYF. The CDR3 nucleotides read TGTGCCATCAGGGACAGCTCTGGAAACACCATATATTTT.

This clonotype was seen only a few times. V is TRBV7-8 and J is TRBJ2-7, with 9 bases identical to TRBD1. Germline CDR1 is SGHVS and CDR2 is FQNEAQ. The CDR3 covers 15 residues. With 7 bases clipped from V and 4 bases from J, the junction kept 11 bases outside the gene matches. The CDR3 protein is CASTIYMGQGYEQYF. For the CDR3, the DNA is TGTGCCAGCACCATTTACATGGGACAGGGTTACGAGCAGTACTTC.

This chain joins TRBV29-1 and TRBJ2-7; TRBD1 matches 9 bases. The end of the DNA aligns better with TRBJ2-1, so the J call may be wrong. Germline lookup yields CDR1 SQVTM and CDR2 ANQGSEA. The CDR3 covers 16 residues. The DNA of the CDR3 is TGCAGCGTACGACAGGGGGAAAAGGGGTCCTACAATGAGCAGTTCTTC. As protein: CSVRQGEKGSYNEQFF.

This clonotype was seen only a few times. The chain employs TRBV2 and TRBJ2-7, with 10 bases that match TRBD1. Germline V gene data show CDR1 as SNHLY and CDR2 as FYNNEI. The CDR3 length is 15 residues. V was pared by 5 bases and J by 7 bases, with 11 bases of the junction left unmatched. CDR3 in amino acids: CASSSMGQGKVEQYF. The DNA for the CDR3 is TGTGCCAGCAGTTCTATGGGACAGGGGAAGGTTGAGCAGTACTTC.

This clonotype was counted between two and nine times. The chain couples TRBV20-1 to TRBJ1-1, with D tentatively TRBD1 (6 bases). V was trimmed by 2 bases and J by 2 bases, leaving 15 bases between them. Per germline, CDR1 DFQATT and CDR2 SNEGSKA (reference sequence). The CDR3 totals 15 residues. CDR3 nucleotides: TGCAGTGCTAGATTACCGAACAGGGCTAACACTGAAGCTTTCTTT. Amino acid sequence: CSARLPNRANTEAFF.

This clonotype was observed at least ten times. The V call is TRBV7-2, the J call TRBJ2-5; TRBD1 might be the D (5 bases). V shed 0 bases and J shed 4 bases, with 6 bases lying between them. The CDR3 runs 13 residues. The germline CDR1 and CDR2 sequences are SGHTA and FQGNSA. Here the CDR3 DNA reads TGTGCCAGCAGCTTAGCTAGGGGAGAGACCCAGTACTTC. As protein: CASSLARGETQYF.

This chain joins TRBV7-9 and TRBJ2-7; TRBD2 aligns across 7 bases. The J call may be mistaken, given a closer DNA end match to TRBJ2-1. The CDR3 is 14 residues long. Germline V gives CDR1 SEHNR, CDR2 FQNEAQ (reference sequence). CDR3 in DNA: TGTGCCAGCAGCGCTACCGGGAGGATCGATGAGCAGTTCTTC. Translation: CASSATGRIDEQFF.

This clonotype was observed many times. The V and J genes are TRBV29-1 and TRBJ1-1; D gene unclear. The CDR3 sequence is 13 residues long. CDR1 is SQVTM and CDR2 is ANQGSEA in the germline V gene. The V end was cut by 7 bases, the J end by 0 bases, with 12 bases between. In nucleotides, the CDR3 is TGCAGCGCGAACAGATTATTGAACACTGAAGCTTTCTTT. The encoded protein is CSANRLLNTEAFF.

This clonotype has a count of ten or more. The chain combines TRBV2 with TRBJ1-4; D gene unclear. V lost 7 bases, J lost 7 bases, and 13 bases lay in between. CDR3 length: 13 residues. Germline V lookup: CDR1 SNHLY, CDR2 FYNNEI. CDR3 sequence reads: CASKNSAAEKLFF. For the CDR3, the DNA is TGTGCCAGCAAGAACAGTGCGGCTGAAAAACTGTTTTTT.

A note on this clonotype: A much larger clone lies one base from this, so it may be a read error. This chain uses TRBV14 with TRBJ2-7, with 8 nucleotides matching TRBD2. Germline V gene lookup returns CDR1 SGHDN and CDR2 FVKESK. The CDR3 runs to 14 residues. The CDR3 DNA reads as TGTGCCAGCAGCATAGGACTAGCTGCCTACGAGCAGCACTTC. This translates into CASSIGLAAYEQHF.

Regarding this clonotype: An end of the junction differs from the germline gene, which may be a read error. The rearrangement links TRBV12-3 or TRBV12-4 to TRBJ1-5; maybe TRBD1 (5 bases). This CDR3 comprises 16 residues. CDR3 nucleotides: TGTGCCAGCAGTTTGTGGGGGATGGGAAGCAATCAGTCCCAGCATTTT. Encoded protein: CASSLWGMGSNQSQHF.

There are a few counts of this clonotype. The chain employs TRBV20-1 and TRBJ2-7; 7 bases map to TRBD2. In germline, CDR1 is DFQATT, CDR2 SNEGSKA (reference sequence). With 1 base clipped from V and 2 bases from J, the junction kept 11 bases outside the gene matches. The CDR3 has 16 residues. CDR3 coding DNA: TGCAGTGCTAGAGCCCCCTGGGGGGGAGGGCCCTACGAGCAGTACTTC. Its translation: CSARAPWGGGPYEQYF.

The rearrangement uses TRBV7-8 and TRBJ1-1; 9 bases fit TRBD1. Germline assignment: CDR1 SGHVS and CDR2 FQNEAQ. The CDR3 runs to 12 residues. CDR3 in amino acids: CAVDGQGSEAFF. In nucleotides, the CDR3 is TGTGCAGTAGACGGACAGGGGAGTGAAGCTTTCTTT.

The CDR3 loop is CSVQPLTEQYF. The CDR3 coding sequence is TGCAGCGTACAGCCCCTTACCGAGCAGTACTTC. This sequence joins TRBV29-1 and TRBJ2-7; no reliable D call. This CDR3 has 11 residues. Germline V gene lookup returns CDR1 SQVTM and CDR2 ANQGSEA. The germline V and J ends were trimmed by 6 bases and 6 bases, with 12 bases remaining between them.

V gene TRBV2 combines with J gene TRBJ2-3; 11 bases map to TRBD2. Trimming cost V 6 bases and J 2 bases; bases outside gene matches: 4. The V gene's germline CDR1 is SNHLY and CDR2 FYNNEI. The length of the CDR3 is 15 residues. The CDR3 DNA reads TGTGCCAGCAGCGTTAGCGGGGGGGCCACAGATACGCAGTATTTT. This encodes CASSVSGGATDTQYF.

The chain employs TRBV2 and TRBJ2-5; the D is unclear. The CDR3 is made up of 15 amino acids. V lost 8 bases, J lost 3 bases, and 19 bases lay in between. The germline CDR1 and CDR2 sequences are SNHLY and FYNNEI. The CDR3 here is CASSPPGRTKETQYF. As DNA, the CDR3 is TGTGCCAGCTCACCCCCCGGGCGGACCAAAGAGACCCAGTACTTC.

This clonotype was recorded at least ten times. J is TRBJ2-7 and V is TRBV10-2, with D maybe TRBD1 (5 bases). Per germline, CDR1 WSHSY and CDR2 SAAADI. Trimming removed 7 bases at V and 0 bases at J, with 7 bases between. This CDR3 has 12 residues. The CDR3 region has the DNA TGCGCCAGCAAGGACAACTCCTACGAGCAGTACTTC. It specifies CASKDNSYEQYF.

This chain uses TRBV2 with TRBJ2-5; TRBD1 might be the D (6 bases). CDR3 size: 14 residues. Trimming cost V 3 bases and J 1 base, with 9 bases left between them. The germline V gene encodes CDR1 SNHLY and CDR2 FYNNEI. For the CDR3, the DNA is TGTGCCAGCAGTGACACAGGGAGCCAAGAGACCCAGTACTTC. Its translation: CASSDTGSQETQYF.

The CDR3 nucleotides are TGCGCCAGCAGCGGGGGACAGCTAGAGACCCAGTACTTC. This encodes CASSGGQLETQYF. The chain carries TRBV5-1 and TRBJ2-5; 7 bases are shared with TRBD1. Trimming removed 4 bases from V and 4 bases from J; junction bases left unmatched: 4. This CDR3 is 13 amino acids long. Germline CDR1 is SGHRS and CDR2 is YFSETQ.

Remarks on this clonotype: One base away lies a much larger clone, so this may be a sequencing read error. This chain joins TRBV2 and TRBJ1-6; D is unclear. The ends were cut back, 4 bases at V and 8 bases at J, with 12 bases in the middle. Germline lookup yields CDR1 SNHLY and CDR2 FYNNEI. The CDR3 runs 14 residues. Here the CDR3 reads CASSGRLGDSPLHF. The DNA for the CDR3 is TGTGCCAGCAGTGGACGGCTCGGTGATTCACCCCTCCACTTT.

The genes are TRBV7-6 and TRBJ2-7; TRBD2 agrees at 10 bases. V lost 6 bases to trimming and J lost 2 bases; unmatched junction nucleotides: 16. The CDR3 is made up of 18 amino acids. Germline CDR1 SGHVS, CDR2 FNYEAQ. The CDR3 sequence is CASSSRGLAGEYAYEQYF. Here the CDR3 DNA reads TGTGCCAGCAGTTCCCGCGGGCTAGCGGGAGAGTACGCCTACGAGCAGTACTTC.

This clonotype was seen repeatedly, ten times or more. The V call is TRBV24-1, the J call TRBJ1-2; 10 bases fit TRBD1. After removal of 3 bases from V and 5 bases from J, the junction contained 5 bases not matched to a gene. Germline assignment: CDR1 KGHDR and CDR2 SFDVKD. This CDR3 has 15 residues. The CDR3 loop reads CATSDPGTGEYGYTF. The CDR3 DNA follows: TGTGCCACCAGTGATCCCGGGACAGGGGAGTATGGCTACACCTTC.

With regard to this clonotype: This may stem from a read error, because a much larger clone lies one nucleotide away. DNA for the CDR3: TGCGGTGCGCTCGACAATCTGAGGAACACTGAAGCTTTCTTT. Translation: CGALDNLRNTEAFF. The rearrangement uses TRBV20-1 and TRBJ1-1; D unresolved. This CDR3 is built from 14 residues. Per the germline V gene, CDR1 is DFQATT and CDR2 is SNEGSKA (reference sequence).